This T cell receptor (beta chain) was captured in a study of blood T cells in healthy people across ages. Study-wide background: In model experiments, template switching was able to capture about one barcoded beta molecule for every two T cells that were present.

Next came a second PCR, run for roughly 6 to 11 cycles, which used a sample-barcoded 5' primer along with a J-beta primer mix. Tagging of each cDNA molecule was performed by a template-switch adaptor with 12 random nucleotides. From the 5' RACE reads, TCRdb called clonotypes with MiXCR, one entry per CDR3 protein. Among roughly 640,000 distinct CDR3 sequences listed, 25% to 30% were seen once. To note about this clonotype: Its antigen remains unknown.

Findings of the study overall: Naive T cell percentage and TCR beta diversity correlated strongly.

The CDR3 runs 20 residues. Trimming removed 4 bases from V and 6 bases from J; junction bases left unmatched: 20. Germline CDR1 is SGHTA and CDR2 is FQGNSA. The sample consisted of blood. The TCR originated in an elderly woman in good health. The V call is TRBV7-2, the J call TRBJ2-1; 11 positions match TRBD2. CDR3 DNA sequence: TGTGCCAGCAGCTCCCTTTACGGTAGCGGGGGGGCCCTTCGGGGCAATGAGCAGTTCTTC. Translated, it gives CASSSLYGSGGALRGNEQFF.